This record looks at one T cell receptor beta chain sequence and its context. The data were obtained in a study of blood T cell repertoires in COVID-19. On the study more broadly: The study drew acute and convalescent COVID-19 samples from the United States, Italy and Spain.

Here immunoSEQ multiplex PCR was the method, and the copy in TCRdb shows in-frame clones only, minus some. The table includes about 53,000 clones, roughly four fifths detected once. The CDR3 runs to 14 residues. Germline CDR1 reads MNHEY; CDR2 reads SVGAGI. After removal of 6 bases from V and 7 bases from J, the junction contained 11 bases not matched to a gene. V and J are TRBV6-5 and TRBJ2-7, with 8 bases lining up with TRBD2. The sequenced material came from peripheral blood. The sequence came from a human donor in a cohort sampled during active COVID-19. The CDR3 loop is CASSRGRQGGEQYF. The CDR3 DNA is TGTGCCAGCAGCCGCGGGAGGCAGGGAGGGGAGCAGTACTTC.